A single sample is the source of the 11 T cell receptor beta chains below, sequenced in a study of T-cell memory formation after mild COVID-19. Each CDR3 protein is one row after TCRdb ran MiXCR on the 5' RACE reads. The table has over 150,000 distinct CDR3 sequences, about 22% seen once; the top ten hold more than 20%. Sequencing was performed on PBMCs or a T cell subset sorted from them (not recorded which). The receptors were sampled from an adult woman who had mild COVID-19 (a few samples of this study predate the infection). Cell type and time point are not known.

The CDR3 DNA reads TGTGCCAGTCAGGACCTAACGGGACAATACCAAGAGACCCAGTACTTC. Translating it yields CASQDLTGQYQETQYF. The rearrangement joins TRBV19 to TRBJ2-5, with D possibly matching TRBD1 (6 bases). The germline V gene encodes CDR1 LNHDA and CDR2 SQIVND (reference sequence). V lost 8 bases, J lost 0 bases, and 19 bases lay in between. The CDR3 covers 16 residues.

This clonotype has more than one count but fewer than ten. This sequence joins TRBV20-1 and TRBJ2-5; D is uncertain. V lost 4 bases and J lost 4, with 4 bases in between. The CDR3 consists of 10 residues. Germline-derived CDR1 and CDR2 are DFQATT and SNEGSKA (reference sequence). The CDR3 region is CSAILETQYF. For the CDR3, the DNA is TGCAGTGCTATTTTAGAGACCCAGTACTTC.

The rearrangement uses TRBV24-1 and TRBJ2-5, with TRBD2 identical over 8 bases. Germline loops: CDR1 KGHDR, CDR2 SFDVKD. The CDR3 extends over 15 amino acids. The ends lost 3 bases at V and 5 bases at J; junction bases unmatched: 7. The CDR3 coding sequence is TGTGCCACCAGTGATGGGGGTACTAGCGGCGAGACCCAGTACTTC. Translation gives CATSDGGTSGETQYF.

This chain connects TRBV6-6 to TRBJ2-1, with D possibly matching TRBD2 (6 bases). Between the trimmed V and J ends, which lost 6 bases and 9 bases, there was a span of 15 bases. The CDR3 runs to 13 residues. Germline assignment: CDR1 MNHNY and CDR2 SVGAGI (reference sequence). The CDR3 loop is CASSPGGPIEQFF. The DNA of the CDR3 is TGTGCCAGCAGCCCCGGAGGGCCGATTGAGCAGTTCTTC.

This clonotype has at least ten counts. The chain employs TRBV20-1 and TRBJ2-1, with D perhaps matching TRBD2 (6 bases). V dropped 3 bases and J dropped 5 bases, with 14 bases sitting between them. Germline CDR1 DFQATT, CDR2 SNEGSKA (reference sequence). The CDR3 loop spans 14 amino acids. The CDR3 sequence is CSARGGSENNEQFF. The CDR3, as DNA: TGCAGTGCTAGGGGGGGTAGCGAGAACAATGAGCAGTTCTTC.

This clonotype showed up just a few times. This chain links TRBV7-9 with TRBJ2-1; a weak D match, TRBD2 (6 bases). Trimming removed 3 bases at V and 4 bases at J, with 13 bases between. Per germline, CDR1 SEHNR and CDR2 FQNEAQ (reference sequence). The CDR3 loop spans 15 amino acids. Written as DNA, the CDR3 is TGTGCCAGCAGCTTCCAACTAGCAGTGTACAATGAGCAGTTCTTC. This gives the protein CASSFQLAVYNEQFF.

This clonotype has only one observation. The CDR3 protein is CASSLGDRGHLLANVLTF. The CDR3 nucleotides are TGTGCCAGCAGCTTGGGGGACAGGGGGCATCTTCTGGCCAACGTCCTGACTTTC. The chain uses TRBV11-2 and TRBJ2-6; 12 bases agree with TRBD1. Germline values: CDR1 SGHAT, CDR2 FQNNGV. V lost 3 bases and J lost 6; bases outside the gene matches: 9. The CDR3 has 18 amino acids.

The rearrangement uses TRBV2 and TRBJ2-3; 7 bases are a match to TRBD1. Trimming at V came to 10 bases and at J to 5 bases, leaving 9 bases not matched to a gene. The CDR3 has 13 amino acids. Germline V gene lookup returns CDR1 SNHLY and CDR2 FYNNEI. The CDR3 sequence is CAIRQAGGDTQYF. Here the CDR3 DNA reads TGTGCCATCCGACAAGCAGGGGGAGATACGCAGTATTTT.

This rearrangement joins TRBV2 to TRBJ2-7; D gene unclear. Trimming shortened V by 2 bases and J by 0 bases, and 8 bases separated the two germline ends. Germline V gene sequence: CDR1 SNHLY, CDR2 FYNNEI. The CDR3 is made up of 14 amino acids. The CDR3 here is CASSERTSSYEQYF. In DNA form, the CDR3 reads TGTGCCAGCAGTGAACGGACGAGCTCCTACGAGCAGTACTTC.

V and J are TRBV2 and TRBJ2-7, with TRBD1 matching 10 bases. The CDR3 contains 15 residues. Germline CDR1 and CDR2: SNHLY and FYNNEI. Trimming took 4 bases from V and 3 from J; bases not matched to a gene: 6. CDR3 sequence (DNA): TGTGCCAGCAGTGCGTGGGACAGGGGATTCTACGAGCAGTACTTC. It codes for CASSAWDRGFYEQYF.

This clonotype was picked up a small number of times. The chain carries TRBV15 and TRBJ2-7; D may be TRBD1 or TRBD2 (5 bases each). The CDR3 totals 14 residues. The germline V and J ends were trimmed by 2 bases and 3 bases, with 11 bases remaining between them. Germline loops: CDR1 LNHNV, CDR2 YYDKDF (reference sequence). CDR3 DNA: TGTGCCACCAGCAGAAGGGACCGCCACTACGAGCAGTACTTC. It encodes CATSRRDRHYEQYF.